This TCR beta chain was recovered during a study of shared clonotypes between healthy human individuals. Trimming removed 3 bases at V and 9 bases at J, with 18 bases between. The germline gives CDR1 KGHSH, CDR2 LQKENI. The CDR3 length is 15 residues. It was CD45RO-negative cells, positively selected for CCR7, that made up naive CD8 cells, with terminally differentiated effector memory CD45RA+ cells excluded. The DNA input per sorted-subset replicate PCR was roughly 0.2 ug, corresponding to 28,000 or so T cell genomes. Libraries were prepared by immunoSEQ multiplex PCR; TCRdb keeps only in-frame clonotypes and omits some of them. The sample shows 800,000 to 950,000 clones, 90% to 97% of them seen only once. The study, taken as a whole, reports: What naive subsets generally showed was a larger estimated richness than memory subsets showed.

Concerning this clone: Its antigen is unidentified.

The source of this sequence is a young man in good health. The specimen sequenced was naive CD8+ T cells sorted from blood. The gene calls are TRBV18 and TRBJ1-5, with D tentatively TRBD1 (5 bases). The CDR3 loop is CASSPIPGSLRPQHF. The CDR3 coding sequence is TGTGCCAGCTCACCCATCCCAGGGTCCCTTCGGCCCCAGCATTTT.